A single sample is the source of the 11 T cell receptor beta chains below, sequenced in a study of beta chain features in type 1 diabetes. Expressed TCRB transcripts were sequenced because the isolated RNA had all been reverse transcribed beforehand. The method was immunoSEQ multiplex PCR; TCRdb's version includes in-frame clones alone and lacks a portion of them. In the table there are about 150,000 clones, approximately 12% of which are singletons. What was sequenced was central memory CD4+ T cells from blood. The receptors were gathered from a young man in good health.

The rearrangement uses TRBV28 and TRBJ2-5; the match to TRBD2 covers 8 bases. CDR3 size: 14 residues. Germline V gene lookup returns CDR1 MDHEN and CDR2 SYDVKM. The V segment lost 5 bases and the J segment 2 bases; nucleotides outside the gene matches: 4. CDR3 sequence: CASSPGGRQETQYF. Written as DNA, the CDR3 is TGTGCCAGCAGTCCGGGGGGGAGACAAGAGACCCAGTACTTC. The complete variable domain, with remaining parts taken from reference TRBV28 and TRBJ2-5, reads DVKVTQSSRYLVKRTGEKVFLECVQDMDHENMFWYRQDPGLGLRLIYFSYDVKMKEKGDIPEGYSVSREKKERFSLILESASTNQTSMYLCASSPGGRQETQYFGPGTRLLVL.

This sequence joins TRBV7-9 and TRBJ1-4, with 9 bases matching TRBD1. V gave up 5 bases and J gave up 4 bases; unmatched junction bases: 8. Germline values: CDR1 SEHNR, CDR2 FQNEAQ (reference sequence). The CDR3 sequence is 16 residues long. The CDR3 sequence: CASSQKPGQGNEKLFF. CDR3 coding DNA: TGTGCCAGCAGCCAAAAACCGGGACAGGGTAATGAAAAACTGTTTTTT.

The rearrangement joins TRBV5-6 to TRBJ2-7, with TRBD1 matching over 8 bases. The CDR3 loop spans 16 amino acids. Trimming took 2 bases from V and 3 from J; bases not matched to a gene: 10. Germline CDR1 is SGHDT and CDR2 is YYEEEE. The CDR3 is CASSLYTGTGIYEQYF. The CDR3 DNA is TGTGCCAGCAGCTTATACACCGGGACAGGAATCTACGAGCAGTACTTC. Based on the CDR3 plus reference TRBV5-6 and TRBJ2-7, the full variable domain is DAGVTQSPTHLIKTRGQQVTLRCSPKSGHDTVSWYQQALGQGPQFIFQYYEEEERQRGNFPDRFSGHQFPNYSSELNVNALLLGDSALYLCASSLYTGTGIYEQYFGPGTRLTVT.

The chain carries TRBV7-9 and TRBJ2-7; weak D call: TRBD1 (5 bases). The CDR3 runs 14 residues. Per germline, CDR1 SEHNR and CDR2 FQNEAQ (reference sequence). V dropped 2 bases and J dropped 3 bases, with 11 bases sitting between them. CDR3 sequence: CASSLRQGFYEQYF. The CDR3 DNA sequence: TGTGCCAGCAGCTTACGGCAGGGCTTCTACGAGCAGTACTTC.

This clone has more than one count but fewer than ten. The rearrangement joins TRBV18 to TRBJ1-1, with D perhaps TRBD1 (6 bases). Trimming stripped 0 bases from V and 0 bases from J, with 11 bases between. CDR1 is KGHSH, CDR2 LQKENI, per germline. The CDR3 is made up of 16 amino acids. The CDR3 sequence is CASSPPGRGMNTEAFF. The DNA for the CDR3 is TGTGCCAGCTCACCACCGGGCAGGGGTATGAACACTGAAGCTTTCTTT.

In this sample, this clone turned up a few times. V gene TRBV7-9 combines with J gene TRBJ1-1, with D unclear. V was trimmed by 5 bases and J by 11 bases, leaving 12 bases between them. The germline CDR1 and CDR2 sequences are SEHNR and FQNEAQ (reference sequence). The CDR3 is made up of 11 amino acids. CDR3 residues: CASSKEVDAFF. CDR3 sequence (DNA): TGTGCCAGCAGCAAAGAGGTAGACGCTTTCTTT.

This clone has just one count. The chain joins TRBV7-2 to TRBJ2-7; 8 bases align to TRBD1. With V trimmed by 3 bases and J by 2 bases, 3 bases remained unmatched. This CDR3 contains 14 residues. Per germline, CDR1 SGHTA and CDR2 FQGNSA. The DNA of the CDR3 is TGTGCCAGCAGCTTTGACAGGGGAGCCTACGAGCAGTACTTC. This encodes CASSFDRGAYEQYF.

In its sample, this clone was seen a few times. The V and J genes are TRBV2 and TRBJ2-7, with D perhaps assigned TRBD1 or TRBD2 (5 bases each). V dropped 7 bases and J dropped 4 bases, with 14 bases sitting between them. This CDR3 spans 13 amino acids. Per the germline V gene, CDR1 is SNHLY and CDR2 is FYNNEI. The CDR3: CASKRDGFYEQYF. CDR3 DNA sequence: TGTGCCAGCAAAAGGGACGGATTTTACGAGCAGTACTTC.

A few counts support this clone. The CDR3 sequence is CATGGREGLSYNEQFF. In DNA, the CDR3 is TGTGCCACCGGTGGGAGGGAGGGCCTGTCCTACAATGAGCAGTTCTTC. This chain uses TRBV10-3 with TRBJ2-1, with TRBD2 matching 7 bases. The CDR3 consists of 16 residues. J gave up 1 base and V 10 bases, and 13 bases lay outside the gene matches. Germline V gene lookup returns CDR1 ENHRY and CDR2 SYGVKD.

V is TRBV30 and J is TRBJ1-2; D is possibly TRBD1 (6 bases). This CDR3 has 13 residues. V shed 0 bases and J shed 3 bases, with 8 bases lying between them. Germline lookup yields CDR1 GTSNPN and CDR2 SVGIG (reference sequence). The CDR3 loop is CAWSVGTYYGYTF. The DNA for the CDR3 is TGTGCCTGGAGTGTGGGGACATACTATGGCTACACCTTC.

This clone came up a few times. The V and J genes are TRBV13 and TRBJ2-7, with 7 bases lining up with TRBD1. The CDR3 totals 15 residues. Losses at the gene ends were 4 bases for V and 2 bases for J; bases not matched to a gene: 8. Germline CDR1 and CDR2: PRHDT and FYEKMQ (reference sequence). The CDR3 region is CASSSTQGTTYEQYF. DNA for the CDR3: TGTGCCAGCAGCTCTACACAGGGGACAACCTACGAGCAGTACTTC.